The clone carrying this T cell receptor (beta chain) was detected a few times. Patients were ruled out by autoimmune disease history or systemic immunosuppression. This specimen comes from a study of OX40 agonist ivuxolimab in advanced cancers. Study-level information: Patients were dosed intravenously with ivuxolimab at 0.01 to 10 mg/kg every 2 weeks.

This CDR3 comprises 13 residues. CDR1 is GTSNPN and CDR2 is SVGIG in the germline V gene (reference sequence). V lost 2 bases, J lost 9 bases, and 16 bases lay in between. Data came from immunoSEQ multiplex PCR; TCRdb stores just in-frame clones and leaves some out. The repertoire includes under 100,000 clones, roughly 80% of them detected once, and more than 0.5% sits in the top ten. The source material was CD4+ or CD8+ T cells sorted from blood, sampled in a trial of the OX40 agonist ivuxolimab. This clonotype was sampled from an adult with an advanced solid tumor such as melanoma, head and neck, liver or kidney cancer. This chain uses TRBV30 with TRBJ1-1; D call uncertain. The CDR3 loop is CAWSPHEGSKAFF. The CDR3 DNA follows: TGTGCCTGGAGTCCCCACGAGGGAAGTAAAGCTTTCTTT.